This T cell receptor (beta chain) was found in a study of T-cell reconstitution after alpha-beta-depleted transplantation in children. Preparation of the TCRbeta library was carried out with unique molecular identifiers. TCRdb re-analysed the PCR reads in MiXCR, keeping a single row per CDR3 protein. This table has more than 150,000 distinct CDR3 sequences, less than 15% appearing once. Germline CDR1 reads SGHRS; CDR2 reads YFSETQ. Trimming removed 5 bases from V and 2 bases from J; junction bases left unmatched: 11. This CDR3 comprises 16 residues. This sequence originates from a human donor who donated a stem cell graft to a child with acute lymphoblastic leukemia. Source: PBMCs from the stem cell graft donor, taken from the stem cell graft. The V gene is TRBV5-1, the J gene TRBJ2-7, with 9 positions matching TRBD2. The CDR3 DNA reads TGCGCCAGCAGAGGCAGGGTAGCGGGAGAAGCCTACGAGCAGTACTTC. Translating it yields CASRGRVAGEAYEQYF.